The table lists the clone carrying this TCR beta chain with a few counts. The data originate from a study of CD8+ T cells in alopecia areata. Investigators isolated RNA and reverse transcribed it into cDNA to act as the sequencing template. Generated by immunoSEQ multiplex PCR, the TCRdb table keeps only in-frame clones and is missing some. This table has roughly 150,000 clones, roughly 61% appearing once. Specimen: CD4+ T cells sorted from blood, collected at week 0. The TCR sequence derives from a human donor with alopecia areata.

CDR3 residues: CSVERGQQETQYF. The CDR3 DNA reads TGCAGCGTTGAAAGGGGACAGCAAGAGACCCAGTACTTC. The V call is TRBV29-1, the J call TRBJ2-5; the match to TRBD1 covers 7 bases. V lost 2 bases to trimming and J lost 2 bases; unmatched junction nucleotides: 2. Germline V gene lookup returns CDR1 SQVTM and CDR2 ANQGSEA. The CDR3 runs 13 residues.